The 12 T cell receptor beta chains given below trace back to one sample, sequenced in a study of cytomegalovirus exposure and HLA in healthy donors. PCR used 60 Vbeta primers and 13 Jbeta primers. Some clones are missing from TCRdb's copy, which holds only in-frame ones; the method was immunoSEQ multiplex PCR. The data show approximately 170,000 clones, 78% seen once. Sequencing used PBMCs. The receptors here all came from a woman aged 40-49 years in good health and CMV-seropositive.

The chain joins TRBV18 to TRBJ1-5; 9 bases fit TRBD1. This CDR3 has 16 amino acids. Trimming took 6 bases from V and 6 from J; bases not matched to a gene: 12. The V gene's germline CDR1 is KGHSH and CDR2 LQKENI. CDR3 in amino acids: CASSHVPGTGPQPQHF. The DNA of the CDR3 is TGTGCCAGCTCCCATGTACCCGGGACAGGGCCTCAGCCCCAGCATTTT.

The V and J genes are TRBV19 and TRBJ2-3; 9 bases match TRBD1. CDR1 LNHDA and CDR2 SQIVND come from the germline V gene (reference sequence). The junction had 11 bases not matched to a gene; V was cut back by 6 bases and J by 7 bases. CDR3 length: 15 residues. DNA of the CDR3: TGTGCCAGTAGCACTCCGGGACAGGGCTACCATACGCAGTATTTT. It codes for CASSTPGQGYHTQYF.

The J gene is TRBJ1-2, the V gene TRBV2, with TRBD1 matching over 10 bases. The V gene's germline CDR1 is SNHLY and CDR2 FYNNEI. Trimming at V came to 6 bases and at J to 4 bases, leaving 17 bases not matched to a gene. The CDR3 runs to 18 residues. The CDR3, as DNA: TGTGCCAGCAGGCCAACCACCCCCAGGGACAGGGGCTTCTATGGCTACACCTTC. Amino acid sequence: CASRPTTPRDRGFYGYTF.

In its sample, this clone was seen once. The V and J genes are TRBV28 and TRBJ1-1; D is unresolved. The germline CDR1 and CDR2 sequences are MDHEN and SYDVKM. The CDR3 extends over 12 amino acids. V lost 8 bases and J 5 bases, leaving 12 bases between the germline ends. CDR3 in DNA: TGTGCCAGCCAACTAGGTTGGACTGAAGCTTTCTTT. This gives the protein CASQLGWTEAFF.

V gene TRBV28 combines with J gene TRBJ2-5; TRBD2 agrees at 8 bases. Germline V gene sequence: CDR1 MDHEN, CDR2 SYDVKM. After removal of 2 bases from V and 0 bases from J, the junction contained 17 bases not matched to a gene. This CDR3 spans 20 amino acids. The CDR3 nucleotides read TGTGCCAGCAGTTTAAGTTGGGGCGGGGGGAACGTAAGGTACCAAGAGACCCAGTACTTC. Protein product: CASSLSWGGGNVRYQETQYF.

This sequence joins TRBV9 and TRBJ1-1; D is unclear. This CDR3 comprises 15 residues. Germline V lookup: CDR1 SGDLS, CDR2 YYNGEE. With 0 bases removed from V and 1 base from J, the gap between germline ends came to 10 bases. As DNA, the CDR3 is TGTGCCAGCAGCGTAGACCCCCGAGGGAACACTGAAGCTTTCTTT. Translation gives CASSVDPRGNTEAFF.

The genes are TRBV5-4 and TRBJ2-2; 7 positions agree with TRBD2. With 0 bases clipped from V and 4 bases from J, the junction kept 9 bases outside the gene matches. CDR3 length equals 17 residues. Germline assignment: CDR1 SGHNT and CDR2 YYREEE (reference sequence). CDR3 in amino acids: CASSLVARGVGTGELFF. DNA for the CDR3: TGTGCCAGCAGCTTGGTGGCACGGGGGGTGGGCACCGGGGAGCTGTTTTTT.

The chain combines TRBV7-3 with TRBJ2-5; D is perhaps TRBD2 (7 bases). Trimming pared 5 bases from V and 5 bases from J, leaving 15 bases between. Germline V lookup: CDR1 SGHTA, CDR2 FQGTGA. The CDR3 extends over 14 amino acids. CDR3 region: CASSPSGGGETQYF. CDR3 in DNA: TGTGCCAGCAGCCCCTCGGGGGGCGGGGAGACCCAGTACTTC.

The rearrangement uses TRBV7-3 and TRBJ2-1; 9 nucleotides align to TRBD1. The ends lost 5 bases at V and 4 bases at J; junction bases unmatched: 9. CDR1 and CDR2 from the germline V gene are SGHTA and FQGTGA. CDR3 size: 16 residues. The CDR3 coding sequence is TGTGCCAGCAGCCGAAGCGGGACAGGGAATTACAATGAGCAGTTCTTC. Translated: CASSRSGTGNYNEQFF.

The V and J genes are TRBV4-2 and TRBJ2-3, with a weak D call TRBD1 (6 bases). The CDR3 is made up of 14 amino acids. Per germline, CDR1 LGHNA and CDR2 YNFKEQ. V gave up 1 base and J gave up 10 bases, with 15 bases separating them. CDR3 DNA sequence: TGTGCCAGCAGCCAAGGTGTGCAGGGGTGGGCGCAGTATTTT. This gives the protein CASSQGVQGWAQYF.

This chain links TRBV2 with TRBJ2-2; 8 bases are a match to TRBD1. The CDR3 loop spans 16 amino acids. Germline V gene sequence: CDR1 SNHLY, CDR2 FYNNEI. The ends lost 1 base at V and 6 bases at J; junction bases unmatched: 7. This CDR3 reads CASSEVGQGSAGELFF. The CDR3 DNA follows: TGTGCCAGCAGTGAAGTTGGACAGGGAAGTGCCGGGGAGCTGTTTTTT.

This clone was seen a handful of times. The chain carries TRBV5-6 and TRBJ2-5; the D gene is possibly TRBD2 (6 bases). This CDR3 has 15 residues. V was trimmed by 1 base and J by 5 bases, leaving 15 bases between them. Germline V gene data show CDR1 as SGHDT and CDR2 as YYEEEE. The CDR3 DNA sequence: TGTGCCAGCAGCTTGAAAGTGGGGGGTCAGGAGACCCAGTACTTC. Its protein is CASSLKVGGQETQYF.